Described below is a single TCR beta chain sequence and its context. There are a few counts of this clone. Its antigen is unknown. Per-base qualities were not stored, and no clone one base away is much larger. The High Capacity cDNA Reverse Transcription Kit was used to reverse transcribe all of the isolated RNA, meaning that expressed TCRB transcripts were what got sequenced. Naive, central memory and regulatory T cell samples underwent deep immunoSEQ sequencing, averaging about 3.3 million total reads per sample. After sorted cells were lysed in RLT buffer, RNA was extracted with DNase-treated RNeasy Micro or Mini kits, with the choice depending on cell number. Each cell subset was processed separately to prevent cross-contamination, with patient and healthy donor samples processed together. TCRB sequences were amplified from cDNA with the immunoSEQ multiplex PCR, producing 87-bp fragments spanning the CDR3 region. Sequencing of the amplicons was done on the Illumina HiSeq platform. The paper's data handling went like this. PCR bias was computationally corrected using synthetic template baselines, reads within Hamming distance 2 were collapsed, and singletons that could not be merged were discarded. By aligning reads against IMGT, V, D and J genes, CDR3 length, and insertions or deletions at six rearrangement sites were assigned. Within each subset, clonotype counts were normalized to sorted cell number, and only after that were true diversity and Gini coefficients computed with the tcR R package. The overlap coefficient, calculated on TCRB nucleotide sequences, was used to quantify repertoire sharing. TCRdb retrieved this table from immuneACCESS and kept in-frame rearrangements only. Not all clones are present; in checked studies, unresolved V genes account for under half, and no reason is known for the remainder. The V and J calls and clone size are taken from that table; D and trimming were inferred from the DNA. The sample has roughly 400,000 clones on record, roughly 9.8% of them singletons. The ten largest clones capture 0.45% to 0.65% of the sample.

V drops 3 bases and J drops 4 bases, leaving 18 bases in between. Per the germline V gene, KGHSH is the CDR1 and LQKENI is the CDR2. Counted from cysteine to phenylalanine, this CDR3 has 16 amino acids. The only DNA kept is the CDR3, 48 bases in frame from the first base. This entry belongs to a study of beta chain features in type 1 diabetes (dated by TCRdb to about 2018). With regard to the full study: Mean age, gender distribution, total cell number and subset yield did not differ between patients and healthy donors. Across all samples, roughly 110,000,000 sorted cells were examined, and cell number per subset correlated strongly with RNA yield. Regulatory and stem cell-like memory subsets were isolated from only 8 patients and about eight healthy donors, whereas naive and central memory subsets came from all 28 donors. The study compared TCRB repertoires of sorted circulating CD4+ T cell subsets between recently diagnosed type 1 diabetes patients and matched healthy donors. On the study overall, not on this receptor specifically: Because cDNA was sequenced instead of genomic DNA, activated cells with high expression could be over-represented, although the groups did not differ in activation or CD3 levels. Only small numbers of individuals were included in the HLA sub-analyses, which left unresolved whether HLA type had any influence on TCRB rearrangement. At VDJ recombination sites, type 1 diabetes patients had fewer insertions and more deleted nucleotides, which implies abnormalities in thymic rearrangement. Shorter templates might be favored by PCR, yet because patient and control samples were amplified and corrected together, any such skew would affect both groups equally. Naive, central memory and regulatory TCRB repertoires appeared more similar among patients than among healthy donors. In all four CD4+ subsets, TCRB CDR3 length was moderately but significantly shorter in type 1 diabetes patients.

Each donor gave one peripheral blood draw, roughly 120 mL on average, collected into heparinised tubes. Using a panel that included CD45RO, CCR7, CD25, CD127, CD95 and CD27, naive, central memory, regulatory and stem cell-like memory CD4+ T cells were sorted on a BD FACSAria II. Purity was above 95% for every sorted population. PBMCs were isolated right away by Lymphoprep density gradient centrifugation and were stained directly, without culture. To minimize batch effects, samples were stained and sorted in pairs, one healthy donor with one patient per experiment. This clonotype was obtained from a man aged 30 to 39 with type 1 diabetes. The sequenced sample consisted of central memory CD4+ T cells from blood. The chain is made from TRBV18 and TRBJ1-1, with a weak D call of TRBD1 (6 bases match). The DNA sequence reads TGTGCCAGCTCACCTCAAACCGTGTCAGGGGCCACTGAAGCTTTCTTT. It codes for CASSPQTVSGATEAFF.